This T cell receptor beta chain was identified during a study of Graves' ophthalmopathy and Graves' hyperthyroidism. Per the germline V gene, CDR1 is LNHDA and CDR2 is SQIVND (reference sequence). This CDR3 has 11 amino acids. Diagnoses were established from clinical symptoms, serum thyroxine, TRAb, thyroid ultrasound and orbital computed tomography. CDR3 regions of TCR beta were amplified from RNA transcripts. HTBI-primed first-round RT-PCR preceded second-round multiplex PCR. MiXCR, run by TCRdb on the multiplex PCR reads, gives a single entry per CDR3 protein. The data hold about 620,000 distinct CDR3 sequences, with 22% observed a single time. A remark on this clonotype: The target antigen is unknown. Its ends do not fully match the called genes, so a read error is possible.

General study results and limits: Ophthalmopathy could be told apart from stable hyperthyroidism by a 13-signature model (approximately 91% sensitivity, approximately 81% specificity).

The J gene is TRBJ1-1, the V gene TRBV19; weak D call: TRBD1 (5 bases). The clonotype originates from a woman aged 18 to 35 with stable Graves' hyperthyroidism. Some clones in this sample may be carry-over from other donors' samples. The sequenced sample consisted of peripheral blood. CDR3 in DNA: TGTGCCAGCTCCACCCTGGGCGGGACCCGATTT. This gives the protein CASSTLGGTRF.